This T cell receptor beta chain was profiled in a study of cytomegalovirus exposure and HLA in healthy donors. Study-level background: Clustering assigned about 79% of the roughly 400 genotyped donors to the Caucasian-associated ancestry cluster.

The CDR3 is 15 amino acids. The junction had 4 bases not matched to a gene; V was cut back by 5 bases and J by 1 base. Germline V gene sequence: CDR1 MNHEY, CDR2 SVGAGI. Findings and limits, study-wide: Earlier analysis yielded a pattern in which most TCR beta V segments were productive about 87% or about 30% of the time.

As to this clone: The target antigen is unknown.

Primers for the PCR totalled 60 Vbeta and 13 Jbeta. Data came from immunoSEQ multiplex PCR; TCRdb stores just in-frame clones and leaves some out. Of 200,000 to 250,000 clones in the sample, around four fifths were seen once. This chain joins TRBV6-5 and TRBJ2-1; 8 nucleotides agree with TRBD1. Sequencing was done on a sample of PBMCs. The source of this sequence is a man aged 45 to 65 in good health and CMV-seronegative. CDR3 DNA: TGTGCCAGCAGTCGAACAGGGGGATCCTACAATGAGCAGTTCTTC. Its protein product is CASSRTGGSYNEQFF.